Listed below are T cell receptor beta chains from one sample, sequenced in a study of CD8+ T cells in alopecia areata. Sequencing used immunoSEQ multiplex PCR; TCRdb keeps in-frame clones, though not all of them. The data contain about 100,000 clones, almost 60% of them seen just once; the ten biggest clones take up 20% to 25%. The sequenced material came from CD8+ T cells sorted from blood. The receptors were gathered from a human donor in good health. Each CDR3 is given with its conserved first and last residue. Each record gives: clone size, J gene, D gene, V gene, CDR3 DNA, CDR3 protein. D genes are given only for firm matches. Clone size, where shown, is once, few, many, or a class for clones that have expanded.

abundance: NA
j_gene: TRBJ1-1
d_gene: TRBD1
v_gene: TRBV6-5
CDR3nt: TGTGCCAGCAGGGGACAGGGAATGCCTGAAGCTTTCTTT
CDR3aa: CASRGQGMPEAFF

abundance: NA
j_gene: TRBJ2-1
d_gene: NA
v_gene: TRBV7-9
CDR3nt: TGTGCCAGCACCCCACTGGACAGCCCACACAATGAGCAGTTCTTC
CDR3aa: CASTPLDSPHNEQFF

abundance: few
j_gene: TRBJ2-7
d_gene: NA
v_gene: TRBV7-9
CDR3nt: TGTGCCAGCAGCTTAGTTGGGCACTCCTACGAGCAGTACTTC
CDR3aa: CASSLVGHSYEQYF

abundance: NA
j_gene: TRBJ1-2
d_gene: TRBD1
v_gene: TRBV13
CDR3nt: TGTGCCAGCAGCTCGGACAGGGGAAGGGATGGCTACACCTTC
CDR3aa: CASSSDRGRDGYTF

abundance: few
j_gene: TRBJ2-5
d_gene: TRBD1
v_gene: TRBV7-6
CDR3nt: TGTGCCAGCAGCCGACGACAGGGCCCAGAGACCCAGTACTTC
CDR3aa: CASSRRQGPETQYF

abundance: NA
j_gene: TRBJ1-2
d_gene: TRBD1
v_gene: TRBV29-1
CDR3nt: TGCAGCGTTGTGGCCGACAGGGCAAACTATGGCTACACCTTC
CDR3aa: CSVVADRANYGYTF

abundance: few
j_gene: TRBJ2-7
d_gene: NA
v_gene: TRBV20-1
CDR3nt: TGCAGTGCTAGACCAGACTACGAGCAGTACTTC
CDR3aa: CSARPDYEQYF

abundance: NA
j_gene: TRBJ2-5
d_gene: TRBD2
v_gene: TRBV6-4
CDR3nt: TGTGCCAGCAGCCGACTAGCGGGGGTGCAAGAGACCCAGTACTTC
CDR3aa: CASSRLAGVQETQYF

abundance: NA
j_gene: TRBJ2-7
d_gene: NA
v_gene: TRBV10-2
CDR3nt: TGCGCCAGCACTCCGGGGCGCAGAACCTACGAGCAGTACTTC
CDR3aa: CASTPGRRTYEQYF

abundance: NA
j_gene: TRBJ2-5
d_gene: NA
v_gene: TRBV4-1
CDR3nt: TGCGCCAGCAGCCAATCCACAGGCGCGGGCCTGGAGACCCAGTACTTC
CDR3aa: CASSQSTGAGLETQYF

abundance: few
j_gene: TRBJ1-5
d_gene: NA
v_gene: TRBV28
CDR3nt: TGTGCCAGCAGGAAAGGCGCCAATCAGCCCCAGCATTTT
CDR3aa: CASRKGANQPQHF

abundance: NA
j_gene: TRBJ2-1
d_gene: TRBD2
v_gene: TRBV9
CDR3nt: TGTGCCAGCAGCGCTAGCGGGGGGGCTCTAAATGAGCAGTTCTTC
CDR3aa: CASSASGGALNEQFF

abundance: NA
j_gene: TRBJ1-1
d_gene: NA
v_gene: TRBV7-8
CDR3nt: TGTGCCAGCAGCTTAAGAGTTCAGGGAGGCACTGAAGCTTTCTTT
CDR3aa: CASSLRVQGGTEAFF

abundance: NA
j_gene: TRBJ1-3
d_gene: NA
v_gene: TRBV27
CDR3nt: TGTGCCAGCAGTTCAAGCCAATCCCCCGGGGGCGCGGACACCATATATTTT
CDR3aa: CASSSSQSPGGADTIYF

abundance: NA
j_gene: TRBJ2-5
d_gene: TRBD1
v_gene: TRBV28
CDR3nt: TGTGCCAGCAGTCCCCGGACAGGGGCCGAAGAGACCCAGTACTTC
CDR3aa: CASSPRTGAEETQYF

abundance: NA
j_gene: TRBJ2-1
d_gene: TRBD1
v_gene: TRBV7-9
CDR3nt: TGTGCCAGCAGCTCCATAGCCTCCGGGACAGGGCACCACAATGAGCAGTTCTTC
CDR3aa: CASSSIASGTGHHNEQFF

abundance: NA
j_gene: TRBJ2-7
d_gene: NA
v_gene: TRBV5-1
CDR3nt: TGCGCCAGCAGCTTGGGGACAGAGAGAAACTTC
CDR3aa: CASSLGTERNF

abundance: once
j_gene: TRBJ2-7
d_gene: TRBD1
v_gene: TRBV5-1
CDR3nt: TGCGCCAGCTCAAGGACAGGATCCTACGAGCAGTACTTC
CDR3aa: CASSRTGSYEQYF

abundance: once
j_gene: TRBJ2-1
d_gene: TRBD2
v_gene: TRBV18
CDR3nt: TGTGCCAGCTCACCACCTTTGAGCCGGACTAGGGGCAATGAGCAGTTCTTC
CDR3aa: CASSPPLSRTRGNEQFF

abundance: NA
j_gene: TRBJ2-1
d_gene: TRBD2
v_gene: TRBV9
CDR3nt: TGTGCCAGCAGCAAGGGAGGGGAGGGCGATGAGCAGTTCTTC
CDR3aa: CASSKGGEGDEQFF

abundance: few
j_gene: TRBJ1-6
d_gene: NA
v_gene: TRBV7-9
CDR3nt: TGTGCCAGCAGCTTAGGAGGACCGCTTAATTCACCCCTCCACTTT
CDR3aa: CASSLGGPLNSPLHF

abundance: once
j_gene: TRBJ1-4
d_gene: NA
v_gene: TRBV7-6
CDR3nt: TGTGCCAGCAGCTTGACGGGGGCGGGTGAAAAACTGTTTTTT
CDR3aa: CASSLTGAGEKLFF

abundance: once
j_gene: TRBJ1-1
d_gene: NA
v_gene: TRBV27
CDR3nt: TGTGCCAGCAGTGAGGGGAGGTTCACTGAAGCTTTCTTT
CDR3aa: CASSEGRFTEAFF

abundance: NA
j_gene: TRBJ2-5
d_gene: NA
v_gene: TRBV7-3
CDR3nt: TGTGCCAGCAGCTTAAGGATGACCCAGTACTTC
CDR3aa: CASSLRMTQYF

abundance: NA
j_gene: TRBJ1-1
d_gene: TRBD1
v_gene: TRBV11-2
CDR3nt: TGTGCCAGCAGCCCCATACAGGGGAGGACTGAAGCTTTCTTT
CDR3aa: CASSPIQGRTEAFF

abundance: NA
j_gene: TRBJ2-1
d_gene: TRBD2
v_gene: TRBV6-5
CDR3nt: TGTGCCAGCAGCCACAGCGGGGGCTCCTACAATGAGCAGTTCTTC
CDR3aa: CASSHSGGSYNEQFF

abundance: NA
j_gene: TRBJ1-1
d_gene: NA
v_gene: TRBV7-9
CDR3nt: TGTGCCAGCAGCGCTGGGGCGGTCACTGAAGCTTTCTTT
CDR3aa: CASSAGAVTEAFF

abundance: NA
j_gene: TRBJ2-1
d_gene: NA
v_gene: TRBV9
CDR3nt: TGTGCCAGCAGCGTTCGAGGGGAGTGGGGCGATGAGCAGTTCTTC
CDR3aa: CASSVRGEWGDEQFF

abundance: NA
j_gene: TRBJ2-2
d_gene: NA
v_gene: TRBV29-1
CDR3nt: TGCAGCGGACAATTCCGCGCAACCACCGGGGAGCTGTTTTTT
CDR3aa: CSGQFRATTGELFF

abundance: NA
j_gene: TRBJ2-2
d_gene: NA
v_gene: TRBV27
CDR3nt: TGTGCCAGCAGTTTGGGGACTGGGGCGGGGGAGCTGTTTTTT
CDR3aa: CASSLGTGAGELFF

abundance: NA
j_gene: TRBJ2-1
d_gene: NA
v_gene: TRBV5-1
CDR3nt: TGCGCCAGCAGCGTTGCCGGGACAACTGGGGATGAGCAGTTCTTC
CDR3aa: CASSVAGTTGDEQFF

abundance: NA
j_gene: TRBJ1-1
d_gene: TRBD1
v_gene: TRBV9
CDR3nt: TGTGCCAGCAGCGGCGGACAGGGCGAGTCTGAAGCTTTCTTT
CDR3aa: CASSGGQGESEAFF

abundance: NA
j_gene: TRBJ2-3
d_gene: NA
v_gene: TRBV2
CDR3nt: TGTGCCAGCCCGGGACTCCCGCGAGAGGGTGATACGCAGTATTTT
CDR3aa: CASPGLPREGDTQYF

abundance: NA
j_gene: TRBJ1-1
d_gene: NA
v_gene: TRBV7-9
CDR3nt: TGTGCCAGCAGTATATGGGGGGCGAACACTGAAGCTTTCTTT
CDR3aa: CASSIWGANTEAFF

abundance: few
j_gene: TRBJ1-1
d_gene: TRBD1
v_gene: TRBV5-1
CDR3nt: TGCGCCAGCAGCCGAACAGGGGGCATCACTGAAGCTTTCTTT
CDR3aa: CASSRTGGITEAFF

abundance: NA
j_gene: TRBJ2-7
d_gene: TRBD1
v_gene: TRBV14
CDR3nt: TGTGCCAGCAGCCCCCGGACAGGGGTTTCAGGGGCCTACGAGCAGTACTTC
CDR3aa: CASSPRTGVSGAYEQYF

abundance: NA
j_gene: TRBJ2-3
d_gene: NA
v_gene: TRBV28
CDR3nt: TGTGCCACCGAAATTGGGATTGGTACGCAGTATTTT
CDR3aa: CATEIGIGTQYF

abundance: NA
j_gene: TRBJ2-2
d_gene: TRBD2
v_gene: TRBV15
CDR3nt: TGTGCCACCTTATCTAGCGGGCCCCTCACCGGGGAGCTGTTTTTT
CDR3aa: CATLSSGPLTGELFF

abundance: NA
j_gene: TRBJ2-5
d_gene: TRBD1
v_gene: TRBV2
CDR3nt: TGTGCCAGCAGTCTAGGGGGCCGCTACCAAGAGACCCAGTACTTC
CDR3aa: CASSLGGRYQETQYF

abundance: few
j_gene: TRBJ2-3
d_gene: TRBD2
v_gene: TRBV5-4
CDR3nt: TGTGCCAGCAGCACCCTAGCGGAGCCATCTCCTAGCACAGATACGCAGTATTTT
CDR3aa: CASSTLAEPSPSTDTQYF

abundance: few
j_gene: TRBJ2-2
d_gene: NA
v_gene: TRBV23-1
CDR3nt: TGCGCCAGCAGTCAATCTAAGGGAAACACCGGGGAGCTGTTTTTT
CDR3aa: CASSQSKGNTGELFF

abundance: NA
j_gene: TRBJ2-2
d_gene: TRBD2
v_gene: TRBV9
CDR3nt: TGTGCCAGCAGCAATAGCGGGGGGACTGTAAGCACCGGGGAGCTGTTTTTT
CDR3aa: CASSNSGGTVSTGELFF

abundance: NA
j_gene: TRBJ2-7
d_gene: NA
v_gene: TRBV2
CDR3nt: TGTGCCAGCAGTGTAAGCGCCTACTGGGAGCAGTACTTC
CDR3aa: CASSVSAYWEQYF

abundance: NA
j_gene: TRBJ2-5
d_gene: NA
v_gene: TRBV28
CDR3nt: TGTGCCAGCAGTTTTGGGACCCAGACCCAGTACTTC
CDR3aa: CASSFGTQTQYF

abundance: once
j_gene: TRBJ1-1
d_gene: TRBD1
v_gene: TRBV15
CDR3nt: TGTGCCACCAGCAGAGTCCCAGGGGGCTTGGACACTGAAGCTTTCTTT
CDR3aa: CATSRVPGGLDTEAFF

abundance: NA
j_gene: TRBJ2-2
d_gene: NA
v_gene: TRBV6-5
CDR3nt: TGTGCCAGCAGTCCCGACGGACGGAACACCGGGGAGCTGTTTTTT
CDR3aa: CASSPDGRNTGELFF